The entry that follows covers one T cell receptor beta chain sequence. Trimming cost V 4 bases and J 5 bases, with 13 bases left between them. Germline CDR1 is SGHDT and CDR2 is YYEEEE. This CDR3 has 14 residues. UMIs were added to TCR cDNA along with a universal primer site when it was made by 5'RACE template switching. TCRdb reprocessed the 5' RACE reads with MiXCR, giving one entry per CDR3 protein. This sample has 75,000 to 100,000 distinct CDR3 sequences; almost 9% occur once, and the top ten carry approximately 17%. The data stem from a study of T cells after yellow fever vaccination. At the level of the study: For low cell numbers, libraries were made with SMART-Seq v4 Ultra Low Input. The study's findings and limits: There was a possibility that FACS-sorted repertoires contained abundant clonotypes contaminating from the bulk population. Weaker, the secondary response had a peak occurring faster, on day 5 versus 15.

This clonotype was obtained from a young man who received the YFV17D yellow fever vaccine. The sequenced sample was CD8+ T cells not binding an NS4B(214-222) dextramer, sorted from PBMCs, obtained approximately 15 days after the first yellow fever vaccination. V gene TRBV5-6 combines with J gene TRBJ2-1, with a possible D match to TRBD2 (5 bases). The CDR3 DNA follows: TGTGCCAGCAGCCCCGGGGTACGCCACAATGAGCAGTTCTTC. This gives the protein CASSPGVRHNEQFF.